Shown below are 28 T cell receptor beta chains from a single sample sequenced in a study of blood T cell repertoires in COVID-19. Measured with immunoSEQ multiplex PCR; TCRdb has only the in-frame clones, and not every one. Of some 70,000 clones listed, about nine tenths were seen once; the top ten hold around 8%. The sample comprised peripheral blood. The source is a man aged 45 to 65 with active COVID-19.

The chain joins TRBV3-1 (or the pseudogene TRBV3-2) to TRBJ1-1; TRBD1 agrees at 11 bases. Germline lookup yields CDR1 LGHDT and CDR2 YNNKEL (reference sequence). The CDR3 runs to 16 residues. J gave up 5 bases and V 5 bases, and 10 bases lay outside the gene matches. CDR3 DNA: TGTGCCAGCAGCGCACGGACAGGGGGCGGATGGACTGAAGCTTTCTTT. Translating it yields CASSARTGGGWTEAFF.

The chain couples TRBV28 to TRBJ1-6; 9 bases fit TRBD1. There are 15 residues in the CDR3. Per germline, CDR1 MDHEN and CDR2 SYDVKM. Trimming took 3 bases from V and 8 from J; bases not matched to a gene: 5. The CDR3 spells CASSFLDRGDSPLHF. CDR3 in DNA: TGTGCCAGCAGTTTCCTCGACAGGGGGGATTCACCCCTCCACTTT.

The V gene is TRBV19, the J gene TRBJ2-1; D possibly corresponds to TRBD2 (5 bases). V lost 3 bases and J lost 6, with 12 bases in between. The CDR3 is 14 amino acids. Germline loops: CDR1 LNHDA, CDR2 SQIVND (reference sequence). The CDR3 sequence is CASSIQNGLNEQFF. DNA of the CDR3: TGTGCCAGTAGTATTCAAAACGGACTCAATGAGCAGTTCTTC.

V and J are TRBV7-2 and TRBJ1-1, with D possibly TRBD1 on 6 matching bases. Germline V gene lookup returns CDR1 SGHTA and CDR2 FQGNSA. CDR3 size: 14 residues. Trimming shortened V by 5 bases and J by 7 bases, and 17 bases separated the two germline ends. CDR3 nucleotides: TGTGCCAGCAGCCCGACCCTCCGGACAGTTGAAGCTTTCTTT. This encodes CASSPTLRTVEAFF.

V is TRBV10-2 and J is TRBJ1-5; perhaps TRBD1 as D (6 bases). Germline V gives CDR1 WSHSY, CDR2 SAAADI. CDR3 size: 13 residues. V gave up 6 bases and J gave up 0 bases, with 6 bases separating them. For the CDR3, the DNA is TGCGCCAGCAGGGACAGTAGCAATCAGCCCCAGCATTTT. It specifies CASRDSSNQPQHF.

The V and J genes are TRBV6-6 and TRBJ2-6; D unclear. Germline V gene data show CDR1 as MNHNY and CDR2 as SVGAGI (reference sequence). V was shortened by 5 bases and J by 1 base, with 12 bases between the two germline ends. The CDR3 has 16 amino acids. Written as DNA, the CDR3 is TGTGCCAGCAGTCAGGAGCAGTTTTCTGGGGCCAACGTCCTGACTTTC. Its translation: CASSQEQFSGANVLTF.

The chain combines TRBV30 with TRBJ1-1; D is unclear. Germline CDR1 and CDR2: GTSNPN and SVGIG (reference sequence). The CDR3 extends over 14 amino acids. V was trimmed by 3 bases and J by 6 bases, leaving 17 bases between them. CDR3 nucleotides: TGTGCCTGGAGGCGGGCGCCCCGGTGCGCTGAAGCTTTCTTT. Its protein product is CAWRRAPRCAEAFF.

J is TRBJ2-1 and V is TRBV4-1, with 11 bases lining up with TRBD1. Germline V gene data show CDR1 as MGHRA and CDR2 as YSYEKL. The CDR3 runs 16 residues. Trimming took 1 base from V and 7 from J; bases not matched to a gene: 6. The CDR3, as DNA: TGCGCCAGCAGCCAAGTAGTAGGGACAGGGGGGAATGAGCAGTTCTTC. It yields the protein CASSQVVGTGGNEQFF.

This clone was seen only once. The chain joins TRBV30 to TRBJ2-1; no clear D. The CDR3 covers 14 residues. CDR1 is GTSNPN and CDR2 is SVGIG in the germline V gene (reference sequence). V was clipped by 0 bases and J by 5 bases, with 11 bases between them. The CDR3: CAWSVLSTHNEQFF. The CDR3 DNA follows: TGTGCCTGGAGTGTACTAAGTACTCACAATGAGCAGTTCTTC.

V gene TRBV6-5 combines with J gene TRBJ1-2; D perhaps matches TRBD1 (6 bases). This CDR3 region has 14 residues. Per the germline V gene, CDR1 is MNHEY and CDR2 is SVGAGI. With 0 bases removed from V and 4 bases from J, the gap between germline ends came to 9 bases. In DNA form, the CDR3 reads TGTGCCAGCAGTTACTCGGCGGGGGCCTATGGCTACACCTTC. This codes for CASSYSAGAYGYTF.

V and J are TRBV19 and TRBJ1-5; TRBD1 might be the D (6 bases). The CDR3 runs 13 residues. Germline loops: CDR1 LNHDA, CDR2 SQIVND (reference sequence). The V end lost 6 bases, the J end lost 6 bases, and 12 bases lay between the germline ends. The CDR3 nucleotides read TGTGCCAGTAGGCACAGGGAGCCTCAGCCCCAGCATTTT. Protein sequence: CASRHREPQPQHF.

This chain joins TRBV9 and TRBJ2-1; 14 bases agree with TRBD2. The CDR3 length is 18 residues. Germline assignment: CDR1 SGDLS and CDR2 YYNGEE. V lost 0 bases, J lost 0 bases, and 2 bases stayed unmatched. CDR3 sequence (DNA): TGTGCCAGCAGCGTAGGGACTAGCGGGGGGAGCTCCTACAATGAGCAGTTCTTC. This translates into CASSVGTSGGSSYNEQFF.

The rearrangement uses TRBV5-5 and TRBJ2-7, with 10 bases aligning to TRBD1. Looked up from germline, CDR1 is SGHKS and CDR2 is YYEKEE (reference sequence). V dropped 4 bases and J dropped 4; count of bases not matched to a gene: 5. This CDR3 has 14 amino acids. Here the CDR3 DNA reads TGTGCCAGCAGCGTGGGACAGGGGAGATACGAGCAGTACTTC. Residues: CASSVGQGRYEQYF.

The rearrangement links TRBV4-2 to TRBJ2-1; D may be TRBD2 (5 bases). Germline V CDR1 and CDR2: LGHNA, YNFKEQ. Trimming shortened V by 4 bases and J by 6 bases, and 13 bases separated the two germline ends. This CDR3 region has 14 residues. DNA of the CDR3: TGTGCCAGCAGCCGTCCGGGGTGGCCCAATGAGCAGTTCTTC. This sequence encodes CASSRPGWPNEQFF.

The chain links TRBV12-3 or TRBV12-4 to TRBJ1-4; D uncertain. V lost 4 bases and J 6 bases, leaving 3 bases between the germline ends. The CDR3 spans 11 residues. The CDR3 region has the DNA TGTGCCAGCAGTTCGTATGAAAAACTGTTTTTT. Its protein product is CASSSYEKLFF.

The gene calls are TRBV10-3 and TRBJ1-2; weak D call: TRBD1 (5 bases). Germline loops: CDR1 ENHRY, CDR2 SYGVKD. Trimming left V 7 bases short and J 0 bases short, with 12 bases between. CDR3 length: 14 amino acids. CDR3 sequence: CAIKPGGANYGYTF. CDR3 nucleotide sequence: TGTGCCATCAAGCCCGGGGGGGCTAACTATGGCTACACCTTC.

J is TRBJ1-3 and V is TRBV6-4; 9 bases are shared with TRBD1. The germline V gene has CDR1 MRHNA and CDR2 SNTAGT. V shed 6 bases and J 0 bases; nucleotides not matched to a gene: 12. The CDR3 runs 18 residues. The CDR3 DNA is TGTGCCAGCAGCCCTCAACAGGGGGCCCAAAGCTCTGGAAACACCATATATTTT. Translation: CASSPQQGAQSSGNTIYF.

The chain links TRBV5-4 to TRBJ2-5; D unresolved. V lost 3 bases and J 2 bases, leaving 11 bases between the germline ends. Looked up from germline, CDR1 is SGHNT and CDR2 is YYREEE (reference sequence). The CDR3 totals 14 residues. The CDR3 nucleotides read TGTGCCAGCAGCTGGGCGACCTATCAAGAGACCCAGTACTTC. Translated: CASSWATYQETQYF.

The chain joins TRBV28 to TRBJ1-2, with 8 bases fitting TRBD1. Germline CDR1 reads MDHEN; CDR2 reads SYDVKM. V was pared by 1 base and J by 0 bases, with 4 bases of the junction left unmatched. The CDR3 is 16 residues long. The CDR3 region is CASSLSRDRTNYGYTF. The CDR3, as DNA: TGTGCCAGCAGTTTATCGAGGGACAGGACTAACTATGGCTACACCTTC.

The V and J genes are TRBV12-5 and TRBJ2-3; tentative D call: TRBD2 (5 bases). The germline V gene has CDR1 LGHNT and CDR2 FRNRAP. The CDR3 extends over 15 amino acids. With 1 base removed from V and 0 bases from J, the gap between germline ends came to 8 bases. The CDR3 here is CASGLGLASTDTQYF. The CDR3, as DNA: TGTGCTAGTGGTTTGGGCCTAGCAAGCACAGATACGCAGTATTTT.

The V and J genes are TRBV19 and TRBJ2-7, with 15 bases identical to TRBD2. Germline CDR1 LNHDA, CDR2 SQIVND (reference sequence). V shed 4 bases, J shed 5 bases, and the junction held 18 bases outside the gene matches. The CDR3 extends over 20 amino acids. The CDR3 reads CASSTTLLGLAGGPLHEQYF. CDR3 DNA sequence: TGTGCCAGTAGTACGACTTTGTTAGGACTAGCGGGAGGGCCGCTCCACGAGCAGTACTTC.

The rearrangement joins TRBV3-1 (or the pseudogene TRBV3-2) to TRBJ1-2, with 7 bases identical to TRBD1. The germline CDR1 and CDR2 sequences are LGHDT and YNNKEL (reference sequence). V lost 1 base and J lost 0; bases outside the gene matches: 2. CDR3 length: 15 residues. CDR3 nucleotides: TGTGCCAGCAGCCAAGGCCAGGGGGCTAACTATGGCTACACCTTC. Residues: CASSQGQGANYGYTF.

The chain recombines TRBV6-2 or TRBV6-3 with TRBJ2-7; TRBD1 agrees at 8 bases. Trimming at V came to 2 bases and at J to 3 bases, leaving 9 bases not matched to a gene. In germline, CDR1 is MNHEY, CDR2 SVGEGT. The CDR3 spans 16 residues. CDR3 nucleotide sequence: TGTGCCAGCAGTTACCACCCCGGACAGGGACACTACGAGCAGTACTTC. Its translation is CASSYHPGQGHYEQYF.

The chain has TRBV27 and TRBJ1-1; 7 bases agree with TRBD1. The germline V gene encodes CDR1 MNHEY and CDR2 SMNVEV (reference sequence). The junction had 11 bases not matched to a gene; V was cut back by 9 bases and J by 7 bases. The CDR3 extends over 13 amino acids. CDR3 residues: CASSHRGPDEAFF. In nucleotides, the CDR3 is TGTGCCAGTTCTCATAGGGGGCCTGATGAAGCTTTCTTT.

J is TRBJ2-2 and V is TRBV7-8; 7 bases fit TRBD1. The CDR3 loop spans 14 amino acids. Germline V CDR1 and CDR2: SGHVS, FQNEAQ. V lost 6 bases, J lost 3 bases, and 4 bases stayed unmatched. The CDR3: CASRLGGYTGELFF. CDR3 nucleotides: TGTGCCAGCAGGCTAGGGGGCTACACCGGGGAGCTGTTTTTT.

V and J are TRBV27 and TRBJ2-7; D may be TRBD2 (6 bases). The germline V and J ends were trimmed by 8 bases and 3 bases, with 17 bases remaining between them. Germline V gene data show CDR1 as MNHEY and CDR2 as SMNVEV (reference sequence). This CDR3 spans 14 amino acids. CDR3 in DNA: TGTGCCAGCGGACGGGGGATAGACAGCTACGAGCAGTACTTC. The encoded protein is CASGRGIDSYEQYF.

The chain recombines TRBV7-6 with TRBJ1-6, with D hard to call. The CDR3 is 14 residues long. Between the trimmed V and J ends, which lost 2 bases and 7 bases, there was a span of 9 bases. Germline-derived CDR1 and CDR2 are SGHVS and FNYEAQ. DNA of the CDR3: TGTGCCAGCAGCTTATCACCTCTAAATTCACCCCTCCACTTT. It translates to CASSLSPLNSPLHF.

V is TRBV7-9 and J is TRBJ1-2; D is unclear. This CDR3 has 12 residues. Trimming shortened V by 6 bases and J by 2 bases, and 7 bases separated the two germline ends. The germline V gene encodes CDR1 SEHNR and CDR2 FQNEAQ (reference sequence). CDR3 coding DNA: TGTGCCAGCAGTGGAGAGAACTATGGCTACACCTTC. This sequence encodes CASSGENYGYTF.